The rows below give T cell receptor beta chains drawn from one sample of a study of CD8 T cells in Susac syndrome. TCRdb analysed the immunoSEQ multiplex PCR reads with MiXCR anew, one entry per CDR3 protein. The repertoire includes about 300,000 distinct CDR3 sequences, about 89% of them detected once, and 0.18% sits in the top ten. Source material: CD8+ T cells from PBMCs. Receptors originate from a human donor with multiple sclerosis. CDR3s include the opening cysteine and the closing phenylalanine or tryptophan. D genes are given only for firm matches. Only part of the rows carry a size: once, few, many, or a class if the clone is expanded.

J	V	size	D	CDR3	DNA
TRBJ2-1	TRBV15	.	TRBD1	CATAPPDRGPYNEQFF	TGTGCCACCGCTCCCCCCGACAGGGGACCCTACAATGAGCAGTTCTTC
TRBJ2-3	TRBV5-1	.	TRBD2	CASSWLAGPTDTQYF	TGCGCCAGCAGCTGGCTAGCGGGGCCCACAGATACGCAGTATTTT
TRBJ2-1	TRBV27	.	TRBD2	CASSFGGAYNEQFF	TGTGCCAGCAGTTTCGGGGGGGCCTACAATGAGCAGTTCTTC
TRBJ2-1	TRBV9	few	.	CASSVLDEQFF	TGTGCCAGCAGCGTTTTGGATGAGCAGTTCTTC
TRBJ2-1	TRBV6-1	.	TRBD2	CASSESGGGAANEQFF	TGTGCCAGCAGTGAAAGCGGCGGGGGGGCCGCCAATGAGCAGTTCTTC
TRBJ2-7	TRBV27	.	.	CASSLGLAVYEQYF	TGTGCCAGCAGTTTAGGCCTAGCTGTCTACGAGCAGTACTTC
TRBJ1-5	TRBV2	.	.	CASSEMTGQGTNQPQHF	TGTGCCAGCAGTGAAATGACGGGTCAGGGGACGAATCAGCCCCAGCATTTT
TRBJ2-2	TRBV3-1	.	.	CASNPGHSGTGELFF	TGTGCCAGCAACCCGGGACACTCTGGCACCGGGGAGCTGTTTTTT
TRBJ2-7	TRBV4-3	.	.	CASSQDRQGLSYEQYF	TGCGCCAGCAGCCAAGACAGGCAGGGACTCTCCTACGAGCAGTACTTC
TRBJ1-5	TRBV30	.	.	CAWTHGQGGEPQHF	TGTGCCTGGACTCACGGGCAGGGTGGGGAGCCCCAGCATTTT
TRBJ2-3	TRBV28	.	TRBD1	CASRTDRGAKDTQYF	TGTGCCAGCAGGACGGACAGGGGGGCTAAAGATACGCAGTATTTT
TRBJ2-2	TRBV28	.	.	CASSEDRPGELFF	TGTGCCAGCAGTGAGGACAGACCCGGGGAGCTGTTTTTT
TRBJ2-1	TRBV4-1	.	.	CASSLRQTSSYNEQFF	TGCGCCAGCAGCCTACGGCAGACGTCCTCCTACAATGAGCAGTTCTTC
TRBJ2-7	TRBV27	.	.	CASSPQQGINEQYF	TGTGCCAGCAGTCCCCAGCAGGGTATCAACGAGCAGTACTTC
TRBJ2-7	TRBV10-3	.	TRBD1	CAISGQGSNEQYF	TGTGCCATCAGTGGACAGGGAAGCAACGAGCAGTACTTC
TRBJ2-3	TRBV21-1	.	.	CASSTLGLLPHTDTQYF	TGTGCCAGCAGCACACTCGGGCTACTCCCTCACACAGATACGCAGTATTTT
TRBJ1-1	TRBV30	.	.	CAWSRAVGEAFF	TGTGCCTGGAGCCGGGCAGTTGGTGAAGCTTTCTTT
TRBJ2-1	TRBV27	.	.	CASSLSIGASGNEQFF	TGTGCCAGCAGTTTATCGATAGGCGCCTCGGGAAATGAGCAGTTCTTC
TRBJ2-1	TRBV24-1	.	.	CATSDLENLRGNEQFF	TGTGCCACCAGTGATTTGGAGAACCTACGGGGCAATGAGCAGTTCTTC
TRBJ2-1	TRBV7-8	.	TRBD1	CASSLSAGTGTSRIYNEQFF	TGTGCCAGCAGCTTATCAGCAGGGACAGGGACGTCCCGTATATACAATGAGCAGTTCTTC
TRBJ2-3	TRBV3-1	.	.	CASREGAYDHFTDTQYF	TGTGCCAGCAGGGAGGGGGCCTACGACCACTTCACAGATACGCAGTATTTT
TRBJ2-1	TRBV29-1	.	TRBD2	CSVEGREGRVEQFF	TGCAGCGTTGAGGGGCGGGAGGGCCGTGTTGAGCAGTTCTTC
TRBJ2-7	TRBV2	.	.	CASSEYGGRYEQYF	TGTGCCAGCAGTGAATATGGGGGCCGCTACGAGCAGTACTTC
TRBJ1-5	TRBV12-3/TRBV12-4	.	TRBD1	CASSGTGNQPQHF	TGTGCCAGCAGTGGGACAGGCAATCAGCCCCAGCATTTT
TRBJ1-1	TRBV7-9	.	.	CASSFISGPVTSMNTEAFF	TGTGCCAGCAGCTTCATTTCCGGCCCCGTCACCTCGATGAACACTGAAGCTTTCTTT
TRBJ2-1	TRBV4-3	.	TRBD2	CASSQVGSGAYNEQFF	TGCGCCAGCAGCCAAGTAGGAAGCGGGGCCTACAATGAGCAGTTCTTC
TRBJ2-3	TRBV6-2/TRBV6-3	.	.	CASSLTWSTSSTDTQYF	TGTGCCAGCAGTCTCACCTGGTCGACCTCTAGCACAGATACGCAGTATTTT
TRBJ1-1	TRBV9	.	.	CASSVGSLQGYTEAFF	TGTGCCAGCAGCGTAGGGAGCCTACAGGGATACACTGAAGCTTTCTTT